A selection of T cell receptor beta chains follows, all from one sample in a study of T cells in Graves' hyperthyroidism and ophthalmopathy. TCRdb re-derived calls from the multiplex PCR reads in MiXCR, one entry per CDR3 protein. The data contain hundreds of thousands of distinct CDR3 sequences, 16% of them singletons. Sequencing used blood. Receptor source: a woman aged 40 to 55 with Graves' ophthalmopathy. Both conserved end residues are part of each CDR3. The D gene is left open where the match is weak. Some rows have no size entry. The others give once, few or many, or a class for an expanded clone.

TRBV7-2	TRBJ2-1	-	TRBD2	CASSLAGGPGDEQFF	TGTGCCAGCAGCTTAGCGGGAGGGCCGGGGGATGAGCAGTTCTTC
TRBV18	TRBJ1-4	many	TRBD1	CASSLGQGGQGGLFF	TGTGCCAGCTCACTCGGACAGGGTGGCCAAGGAGGACTGTTTTTT
TRBV9	TRBJ1-6	few	-	CASSREGVGNSPLHF	TGTGCCAGCAGCCGGGAGGGAGTCGGTAATTCACCCCTCCACTTT
TRBV7-6	TRBJ2-6	few	TRBD2	CASSYGARTSAPTSGANVLTF	TGTGCCAGCAGCTACGGAGCGCGGACTAGCGCTCCCACTTCTGGGGCCAACGTCCTGACTTTC
TRBV2	TRBJ1-2	many	-	CATTTRQQGGYTF	TGTGCCACAACCACCCGACAGCAGGGTGGCTACACCTTC
TRBV12-3/TRBV12-4	TRBJ2-1	many	TRBD2	CASSPVGTSGGYNEQFF	TGTGCCAGCAGCCCAGTAGGGACTAGCGGGGGATACAATGAGCAGTTCTTC
TRBV10-3	TRBJ2-7	few	-	CAISESTGYEQYF	TGTGCCATCAGTGAGTCGACAGGATACGAGCAGTACTTC
TRBV30	TRBJ1-2	few	-	CAWSIEANYGYTF	TGTGCCTGGAGTATTGAGGCTAACTATGGCTACACCTTC
TRBV5-1	TRBJ1-2	few	-	CASSPGPSGEGYTF	TGCGCCAGCAGCCCGGGACCTTCTGGTGAAGGCTACACCTTC
TRBV2	TRBJ1-4	many	-	CASSEGLRDGEKLFF	TGTGCCAGCAGTGAAGGACTCAGGGATGGGGAAAAACTGTTTTTT